Given below is one T cell receptor beta chain in context. This clonotype occurred many times. Its antigen remains unidentified. Qualities for individual bases were not recorded, and no much larger clone is one base off. Reading from cysteine to phenylalanine, the CDR3 counts 12 amino acids. Just CDR3 DNA is preserved here, 36 bases in frame from base 1. Trimming leaves V shorter by 6 bases and J shorter by 7 bases, with the junction holding 5 bases beyond the gene matches. The germline V gene specifies SGHTA as CDR1 and FQGTGA as CDR2. The sample belongs to a study of blood T cells in healthy people across ages (dated by TCRdb to the mid-2010s). Broadly, across the study: In model experiments, template switching captured about one uniquely barcoded TCR beta cDNA molecule for every two T cells. The study analyzed two additional independent replicas of 1 million unique cDNA reads from the same blood draw for two donors, one aged 18 to 29 and one aged 80 or older. To track age-related changes in TCR beta repertoire diversity, the study relied on deep sequencing normalized with unique cDNA molecular identifiers. To avoid experimental bias, donors of different ages were spread randomly across the sequencing lanes. The donors were divided into four age groups: young (average about 15 years), middle-aged (approximately 39), aged (approximately 62) and long-lived (approximately 74). What the research found in general, with its limitations: A strong correlation was found between observed TCR beta diversity and the percentage of naive T cells measured by flow cytometry. Compared with the aged group, the long-lived group had more naive CD4+ T cells, fewer expanded clones and increased TCR diversity, a pattern suggesting age selection. Bulk unsorted PBMC profiling prevented conclusive comparison of naive and antigen-experienced compartments. As age increased, observed TCR beta diversity per million T cells dropped in a roughly linear way, and a significant reduction was already evident by age 40. Donor CMV infection status was unknown, potentially confounding age-related changes in expanded clonotypes. Estimates of total diversity from one million sequenced T cells were regarded as lower bounds and underestimates.

The donors were around 39 Caucasian individuals from Russia, aged 6 to 90 years, who were systemically healthy. Ten milliliters of peripheral blood were drawn from each donor into EDTA-treated Vacutainer tubes. Ficoll-Paque density-gradient centrifugation was used to isolate PBMCs, with at least 6 million per sample. Trizol reagent was used to extract total RNA from the PBMCs, yielding at least 6 micrograms per sample. Naive CD45RAhigh/CD27high T cell percentages were measured by flow cytometry on a PBMC aliquot from every donor. Libraries came from 5' RACE. A second PCR of about 6 to 12 cycles was performed with a sample-barcoded 5' primer and a J-beta primer mix. A unique molecular identifier was introduced onto each TCR beta cDNA molecule by a template-switch 5' adaptor carrying 12 random nucleotides. Each sample yielded at least 3 million CDR3-containing paired-end reads. The Mint cDNA synthesis kit, primed by a TRBC-specific oligonucleotide, was used to synthesize first-strand cDNA from all RNA. All cDNA was treated with uracil-DNA glycosylase and then went through a first 18-cycle PCR with the universal primers M1SS and BC2_uni_R. As for how the authors treated the data: For normalization, 1 million high-quality reads, each with a distinct molecular identifier, were randomly selected from each sample. Instead of being binned into consensus sequences, reads with shared molecular identifiers were discarded. CDR3 identification, clonotype clustering and error correction used MiTCR with a Q25 quality threshold and the strictest error-elimination algorithm. A nonparametric unseen species model using Euler transformation provided a lower-bound estimate of total TCR beta diversity. The public reads were quality trimmed at Q25 with fastp and then assembled into clones with MiXCR by TCRdb, keeping productive beta chains. Every entry covers one CDR3 protein and lists the most common genes and DNA from its rows. These V and J calls are TCRdb output, not the study's own analysis. The sample yields 1.5 million to 2 million distinct CDR3 sequences; around 42% were counted once. The ten top clones hold under 25% of the sample.

The clonotype was recovered from a human donor in good health. Sequenced: blood. The chain uses TRBV7-3 and TRBJ2-7; 8 bases in between match TRBD2. The DNA sequence reads TGTGCCAGCAGTTTTCGGGAGGGAGAGCAGTACTTC. Its product reads: CASSFREGEQYF.